A selection of T cell receptor beta chains follows, all from one sample in a study of control samples from healthy donors and cancer patients. Libraries were prepared by immunoSEQ multiplex PCR; TCRdb keeps only in-frame clonotypes and omits some of them. Counted here are roughly 130,000 clones, roughly nine tenths occurring once; the ten biggest clones make up roughly 8.7%. The sequencing sample was made of blood. These receptors were collected from a woman between 25 and 40 years old in good health. Each CDR3 is given with its conserved first and last residue. The order of the fields is D gene, J gene, V gene, clone size, CDR3 protein, CDR3 DNA. The D gene is left open where the match is weak. Expanded clones are given a class, and other clones once, few, many or no size at all.

. | TRBJ1-1 | TRBV18 | once | CASSLASNTEAFF | TGTGCCAGCTCACTCGCTTCGAACACTGAAGCTTTCTTT
. | TRBJ2-1 | TRBV2 | . | CASSPSGGLSYNEQFF | TGTGCCAGCAGCCCTAGTGGCGGGCTTTCCTACAATGAGCAGTTCTTC
TRBD1 | TRBJ1-1 | TRBV7-9 | . | CASSPGQGGGRNTEAFF | TGTGCCAGCAGCCCTGGACAGGGAGGGGGACGGAACACTGAAGCTTTCTTT
. | TRBJ2-5 | TRBV20-1 | once | CSALGEETQYF | TGCAGTGCTTTGGGGGAAGAGACCCAGTACTTC
. | TRBJ1-6 | TRBV3-1/TRBV3-2 | . | CASSQDSSPLHF | TGTGCCAGCAGCCAAGATTCCTCACCCCTCCACTTT
. | TRBJ1-1 | TRBV6-5 | . | CASSYRAEGTEAFF | TGTGCCAGCAGTTACCGGGCCGAGGGGACTGAAGCTTTCTTT
. | TRBJ1-5 | TRBV19 | . | CASSILYQPQHF | TGTGCCAGTAGTATTTTATATCAGCCCCAGCATTTT
TRBD2 | TRBJ2-1 | TRBV7-8 | . | CASSLGRGGSYNEQFF | TGTGCCAGCAGCTTGGGGCGGGGAGGGTCCTACAATGAGCAGTTCTTC
TRBD1 | TRBJ2-7 | TRBV7-2 | . | CASSWGQGGYEQYF | TGTGCCAGCAGCTGGGGACAGGGGGGCTACGAGCAGTACTTC
. | TRBJ2-7 | TRBV2 | . | CASSSGGSSYEQYF | TGTGCCAGCAGTAGTGGGGGGAGCTCCTACGAGCAGTACTTC
. | TRBJ1-4 | TRBV2 | . | CASSENGAIEKLFF | TGTGCCAGCAGTGAAAATGGGGCCATTGAAAAACTGTTTTTT
TRBD1 | TRBJ2-5 | TRBV6-1 | few | CASSEAQGAFQLETQYF | TGTGCCAGCAGTGAAGCGCAGGGGGCGTTTCAGTTGGAGACCCAGTACTTC
TRBD1 | TRBJ1-1 | TRBV7-2 | . | CASSLRGTGGKAFF | TGTGCCAGCAGCTTACGTGGGACAGGGGGAAAAGCTTTCTTT
. | TRBJ1-2 | TRBV19 | . | CASSISAGLDGYTF | TGTGCCAGTAGTATTTCGGCAGGGTTGGATGGCTACACCTTC
. | TRBJ2-1 | TRBV5-1 | . | CASSRNNEQFF | TGCGCCAGCAGCCGGAACAATGAGCAGTTCTTC
. | TRBJ1-4 | TRBV28 | . | CASSFVNSGNEKLFF | TGTGCCAGCAGTTTCGTTAACAGTGGAAATGAAAAACTGTTTTTT
. | TRBJ2-1 | TRBV12-5 | once | CASGASVREQFF | TGTGCTAGTGGTGCTAGCGTGCGGGAGCAGTTCTTC
TRBD1 | TRBJ2-1 | TRBV30 | once | CAWRGDRYNEQFF | TGTGCCTGGAGGGGGGACAGGTACAATGAGCAGTTCTTC
. | TRBJ1-4 | TRBV29-1 | . | CSVVGDSTGRLFF | TGCAGCGTTGTAGGTGATAGTACAGGTAGACTGTTTTTT
TRBD1 | TRBJ1-1 | TRBV3-1/TRBV3-2 | . | CASSPLAPGTGNTEAFF | TGTGCCAGCAGCCCCCTGGCCCCTGGGACAGGTAACACTGAAGCTTTCTTT
TRBD1 | TRBJ2-5 | TRBV10-3 | . | CAARDSAQETQYF | TGTGCCGCTAGGGACAGTGCACAAGAGACCCAGTACTTC
TRBD2 | TRBJ2-5 | TRBV7-2 | few | CASSLDPAGGGETQYF | TGTGCCAGCAGCTTAGACCCAGCGGGAGGGGGTGAGACCCAGTACTTC
. | TRBJ1-6 | TRBV2 | . | CASSEQGNSPLHF | TGTGCCAGCAGTGAACAGGGGAATTCACCCCTCCACTTT
TRBD2 | TRBJ2-3 | TRBV19 | . | CASSIRPGLAGDTQYF | TGTGCCAGTAGTATCAGGCCGGGACTAGCGGGAGATACGCAGTATTTT
TRBD1 | TRBJ1-2 | TRBV19 | . | CASSRDRGAWGYTF | TGTGCCAGTTCCCGGGACAGGGGTGCTTGGGGCTACACCTTC
. | TRBJ1-5 | TRBV2 | . | CASSSTASNQPQHF | TGTGCCAGCAGTTCTACTGCTAGCAATCAGCCCCAGCATTTT